The 30 T cell receptor beta chains listed next were all sequenced from one sample in a study of blood T cell repertoires in COVID-19. Only in-frame clones appear in the TCRdb table, and some are missing; sequencing was by immunoSEQ multiplex PCR. The table has 150,000 to 200,000 clones, roughly 77% seen once. The source material was peripheral blood. These receptors all stem from a woman aged 40 to 55 with COVID-19, enrolled during active disease.

This chain connects TRBV6-1 to TRBJ2-1; no reliable D call. The germline gives CDR1 MNHNS, CDR2 SASEGT. The ends were cut back, 1 base at V and 11 bases at J, with 21 bases in the middle. The CDR3 is 16 residues long. The CDR3 loop is CASSEGLDPILFKQFF. CDR3 nucleotide sequence: TGTGCCAGCAGTGAAGGTCTGGATCCAATACTATTTAAGCAGTTCTTC.

The J gene is TRBJ1-1, the V gene TRBV27; no clear D gene. CDR3 size: 13 residues. CDR1 and CDR2 from the germline V gene are MNHEY and SMNVEV (reference sequence). Trimming removed 1 base at V and 0 bases at J, with 3 bases between. The CDR3 DNA reads TGTGCCAGCAGTTTATTAGTGAACACTGAAGCTTTCTTT. It yields the protein CASSLLVNTEAFF.

V usage is TRBV5-4 and J usage is TRBJ2-7, with TRBD2 matching 8 bases. CDR3 length: 13 amino acids. V was clipped by 7 bases and J by 3 bases; unmatched bases: 6. Germline loops: CDR1 SGHNT, CDR2 YYREEE (reference sequence). The CDR3 sequence: CASRRGGDYEQYF. The DNA for the CDR3 is TGTGCCAGCCGCCGGGGGGGTGACTACGAGCAGTACTTC.

V usage is TRBV5-4 and J usage is TRBJ2-1, with a possible D match to TRBD1 (6 bases). The CDR3 spans 16 residues. Germline CDR1 reads SGHNT; CDR2 reads YYREEE (reference sequence). The V end lost 4 bases, the J end lost 6 bases, and 20 bases lay between the germline ends. The CDR3 here is CASSVLQGSKGNEQFF. The CDR3 nucleotides are TGTGCCAGCAGCGTGCTTCAGGGGAGCAAGGGCAATGAGCAGTTCTTC.

In this sample, this clone turned up a few times. The chain uses TRBV4-1 and TRBJ2-3, with a weak D call TRBD2 (6 bases). Germline V gene data show CDR1 as MGHRA and CDR2 as YSYEKL. The CDR3 runs to 15 residues. V was shortened by 4 bases and J by 4 bases, with 15 bases between the two germline ends. The CDR3 DNA sequence: TGCGCCAGCAGCCCCGGCGGGATCGTACCAGATACGCAGTATTTT. Its protein product is CASSPGGIVPDTQYF.

V usage is TRBV21-1 and J usage is TRBJ2-3; TRBD2 is taken as the D call from the table, unchecked against the DNA. TRBV21-1 is a pseudogene segment. This CDR3 contains 16 residues. The CDR3 DNA reads as TGTGCCAGCAGCCTTCGGACTGGAACTAGCACAGATACGCAGTATTTT. It specifies CASSLRTGTSTDTQYF.

The V gene is TRBV3-1 (or the pseudogene TRBV3-2), the J gene TRBJ2-3; the match to TRBD2 covers 8 bases. V gave up 4 bases and J gave up 2 bases; unmatched junction bases: 17. The CDR3 runs 19 residues. CDR1 is LGHDT, CDR2 YNNKEL, per germline (reference sequence). CDR3 DNA sequence: TGTGCCAGCAGCCTCGACCTCATCGGGGGGGGAATAAACACAGATACGCAGTATTTT. It codes for CASSLDLIGGGINTDTQYF.

This rearrangement joins TRBV12-3 or TRBV12-4 to TRBJ2-3; TRBD2 might be the D (6 bases). This CDR3 region has 13 residues. The germline V and J ends were trimmed by 5 bases and 10 bases, with 16 bases remaining between them. CDR3 DNA sequence: TGTGCCAGCAGTCGGGACTGGTCTGATCCGCAGTATTTT. It codes for CASSRDWSDPQYF.

The chain is built from TRBV14 and TRBJ1-2, with a weak D call TRBD1 (5 bases). This CDR3 has 13 amino acids. V lost 4 bases and J lost 7, with 13 bases in between. The germline CDR1 and CDR2 sequences are SGHDN and FVKESK. The CDR3 nucleotides read TGTGCCAGCAGCCCGACTTTAACAGGTGGCTACACCTTC. Translated: CASSPTLTGGYTF.

This CDR3 is CSTRQGAVMNTEAFF. CDR3 coding DNA: TGCAGCACTAGACAGGGTGCAGTGATGAACACTGAAGCTTTCTTT. V usage is TRBV29-1 and J usage is TRBJ1-1, with 7 bases fitting TRBD1. Germline V lookup: CDR1 SQVTM, CDR2 ANQGSEA. V shed 8 bases, J shed 0 bases, and the junction held 12 bases outside the gene matches. The CDR3 contains 15 residues. The whole variable domain, remainder taken from reference TRBV29-1 and TRBJ1-1, is SAVISQKPSRDICQRGTSLTIQCQVDSQVTMMFWYRQQPGQSLTLIATANQGSEATYESGFVIDKFPISRPNLTFSTLTVSNMSPEDSSIYLCSTRQGAVMNTEAFFGQGTRLTVV.

The CDR3 reads CATSSVVTGGTYEQYF. CDR3 in DNA: TGTGCCACCAGCAGCGTTGTGACAGGGGGTACCTACGAGCAGTACTTC. The V gene is TRBV15, the J gene TRBJ2-7, with 9 bases matching TRBD1. V was pared by 3 bases and J by 2 bases, with 8 bases of the junction left unmatched. This CDR3 has 16 residues. Per germline, CDR1 LNHNV and CDR2 YYDKDF (reference sequence).

The chain links TRBV9 to TRBJ1-3; 7 bases are a match to TRBD1. This CDR3 is built from 15 residues. The junction had 3 bases not matched to a gene; V was cut back by 3 bases and J by 0 bases. CDR1 and CDR2 (germline): SGDLS, YYNGEE. The CDR3 sequence: CASSETGFSGNTIYF. The CDR3 DNA follows: TGTGCCAGCAGCGAGACAGGGTTCTCTGGAAACACCATATATTTT.

Written as DNA, the CDR3 is TGTGCCAGCAGCCCAACTAGCGGGGGCAACAATGAGCAGTTCTTC. Protein sequence: CASSPTSGGNNEQFF. The V and J genes are TRBV5-4 and TRBJ2-1; 11 nucleotides match TRBD2. Germline V gene sequence: CDR1 SGHNT, CDR2 YYREEE (reference sequence). J was trimmed by 5 bases and V by 4 bases; bases with no gene match: 5. CDR3 length equals 15 residues.

This chain joins TRBV19 and TRBJ2-1; D is unclear. This CDR3 region has 16 residues. V dropped 5 bases and J dropped 2 bases, with 16 bases sitting between them. CDR1 is LNHDA and CDR2 is SQIVND in the germline V gene (reference sequence). In DNA, the CDR3 is TGTGCCAGTAGTTCGGAGACTCTCTCTACCTACAATGAGCAGTTCTTC. Residues: CASSSETLSTYNEQFF.

The chain recombines TRBV9 with TRBJ2-2; weak D call: TRBD2 (7 bases). In germline, CDR1 is SGDLS, CDR2 YYNGEE. CDR3 length: 15 residues. The CDR3 coding sequence is TGTGCGGCAGGGAGGGACATGGGATTCACCGGGGAGCTGTTTTTT. Translating gives CAAGRDMGFTGELFF.

This chain connects TRBV6-5 to TRBJ2-1, with D perhaps matching TRBD2 (5 bases). Trimming removed 6 bases from V and 1 base from J, with 10 bases in between. Germline V lookup: CDR1 MNHEY, CDR2 SVGAGI. This CDR3 contains 14 residues. The CDR3 DNA is TGTGCCAGCAGCGGACTTTCATCCTACAATGAGCAGTTCTTC. This encodes CASSGLSSYNEQFF.

This sequence joins TRBV10-1 and TRBJ2-7; D is possibly TRBD1 (6 bases). The CDR3 is 15 amino acids. The V end lost 0 bases, the J end lost 6 bases, and 15 bases lay between the germline ends. Per the germline V gene, CDR1 is WNHNN and CDR2 is SYGVQD (reference sequence). In nucleotides, the CDR3 is TGCGCCAGCAGTGAGTCCGAACAGGGAAGGGGCGAGCAGTACTTC. It translates to CASSESEQGRGEQYF.

This chain links TRBV5-1 with TRBJ2-7, with TRBD2 matching over 9 bases. In germline, CDR1 is SGHRS, CDR2 YFSETQ. Unmatched junction bases numbered 8, after V lost 0 bases and J lost 4 bases. This CDR3 contains 16 residues. CDR3 DNA: TGCGCCAGCAGCTTGGCGGTAGCGGGAGATAGGTACGAGCAGTACTTC. Its translation is CASSLAVAGDRYEQYF.

J is TRBJ2-1 and V is TRBV7-3, with TRBD2 matching 8 bases. Germline V CDR1 and CDR2: SGHTA, FQGTGA. CDR3 length equals 16 residues. V dropped 0 bases and J dropped 2; count of bases not matched to a gene: 3. CDR3 amino acids: CASSLTQRGPYNEQFF. The CDR3 DNA is TGTGCCAGCAGCTTAACGCAGCGGGGGCCCTACAATGAGCAGTTCTTC.

This sequence joins TRBV29-1 and TRBJ2-1, with TRBD1 as a possible D gene (5 bases). Germline V gene sequence: CDR1 SQVTM, CDR2 ANQGSEA. The V gene lost 6 bases and the J gene lost 7 bases, with 10 bases spanning the gap. The CDR3 consists of 11 residues. The CDR3 here is CSVLAGNEQFF. Written as DNA, the CDR3 is TGCAGCGTGTTGGCAGGGAATGAGCAGTTCTTC.

V gene TRBV18 combines with J gene TRBJ1-5, with TRBD1 identical over 10 bases. The CDR3 loop spans 14 amino acids. The V and J ends lost 6 bases and 10 bases, in that order; junction bases with no gene match: 9. Germline V gives CDR1 KGHSH, CDR2 LQKENI. CDR3 DNA sequence: TGTGCCAGCTCGGCGGGACAGGGGAGCCTCCCCCAGCATTTT. It specifies CASSAGQGSLPQHF.

The chain couples TRBV29-1 to TRBJ1-3; 7 bases fit TRBD1. The V gene end was trimmed by 4 bases and the J gene end by 0 bases; junction bases not matched to a gene: 6. Germline V CDR1 and CDR2: SQVTM, ANQGSEA. The length of the CDR3 is 15 residues. CDR3: CSVGTGLRSGNTIYF. The CDR3 DNA follows: TGCAGCGTTGGGACAGGCCTACGCTCTGGAAACACCATATATTTT. Filled out from reference TRBV29-1 and TRBJ1-3, the complete variable domain reads SAVISQKPSRDICQRGTSLTIQCQVDSQVTMMFWYRQQPGQSLTLIATANQGSEATYESGFVIDKFPISRPNLTFSTLTVSNMSPEDSSIYLCSVGTGLRSGNTIYFGEGSWLTVV.

This clone has just a few counts. The chain has TRBV5-6 and TRBJ2-1; the match to TRBD2 covers 8 bases. The length of the CDR3 is 15 residues. J was trimmed by 3 bases and V by 4 bases; bases with no gene match: 6. Germline loops: CDR1 SGHDT, CDR2 YYEEEE. The CDR3 loop reads CASSAGLGDYNEQFF. For the CDR3, the DNA is TGTGCCAGCAGCGCGGGACTAGGGGACTACAATGAGCAGTTCTTC.

The chain joins TRBV30 to TRBJ2-2; perhaps TRBD1 as D (6 bases). The germline CDR1 and CDR2 sequences are GTSNPN and SVGIG (reference sequence). Trimming took 7 bases from V and 3 from J, leaving 9 bases between them. The CDR3 sequence is 12 residues long. The CDR3 DNA reads TGTGCCTCGGACAGAGACACCGGGGAGCTGTTTTTT. Amino acids: CASDRDTGELFF.

The V and J genes are TRBV3-1 (or the pseudogene TRBV3-2) and TRBJ2-7; D is unclear. The CDR3 covers 12 residues. Trimming took off 8 bases at V and 0 bases at J, with 8 bases between the two ends. CDR1 is LGHDT and CDR2 is YNNKEL in the germline V gene (reference sequence). CDR3 sequence reads: CASLGPSYEQYF. CDR3 nucleotide sequence: TGTGCCAGCCTGGGCCCCTCCTACGAGCAGTACTTC.

This clone was counted only a few times. The V gene is TRBV4-2, the J gene TRBJ2-7; 11 bases are shared with TRBD2. CDR3 length equals 14 residues. Germline lookup yields CDR1 LGHNA and CDR2 YNFKEQ. Trimming took 4 bases from V and 5 from J; bases not matched to a gene: 4. This chain's CDR3 is CASSLSGGADEQYF. The CDR3 nucleotides are TGTGCCAGCAGCCTTAGCGGGGGGGCCGACGAGCAGTACTTC.

This clone came up once. The rearrangement joins TRBV9 to TRBJ2-3, with D perhaps TRBD1 (6 bases). Germline V gives CDR1 SGDLS, CDR2 YYNGEE. V shed 1 base and J shed 3 bases, with 18 bases lying between them. This CDR3 spans 17 amino acids. This chain's CDR3 is CASSVNGRGQRTDTQYF. DNA of the CDR3: TGTGCCAGCAGCGTAAATGGCAGGGGTCAGAGGACAGATACGCAGTATTTT.

In the case of this clone: The junction departs from the called germline gene at one end, perhaps through a read error. The gene calls are TRBV20-1 and TRBJ1-2; 8 bases are a match to TRBD1. CDR3 length: 11 amino acids. Germline V gene lookup returns CDR1 DFQATT and CDR2 SNEGSKA (reference sequence). The CDR3 DNA is TGCAGTGCGGGCCGACAGGGGTTCTTCCTCTTC. Translation: CSAGRQGFFLF.

The chain combines TRBV11-2 with TRBJ1-2; 7 bases are a match to TRBD1. Unmatched junction bases numbered 10, after V lost 5 bases and J lost 7 bases. The germline gives CDR1 SGHAT, CDR2 FQNNGV. This CDR3 comprises 14 residues. The CDR3 region is CASSPRQGTSGYTF. CDR3 DNA sequence: TGTGCCAGCAGCCCCAGACAGGGAACCAGTGGCTACACCTTC.

The chain couples TRBV20-1 to TRBJ1-1; 9 nucleotides line up with TRBD1. Germline trimming cut 3 bases from V and 1 base from J; bases unmatched to any gene: 9. Germline assignment: CDR1 DFQATT and CDR2 SNEGSKA (reference sequence). The CDR3 covers 16 residues. In nucleotides, the CDR3 is TGCAGTGCTAGTTACGACAGGGGGTGGGAGAACACTGAAGCTTTCTTT. It encodes CSASYDRGWENTEAFF.